The subject of this entry is one T cell receptor (beta chain). Its cognate antigen is unknown. This record comes from a study of blood T cells in healthy people across ages. Study observations and caveats: Diversity estimates from one million T cells were considered underestimates.

The CDR3 loop spans 15 amino acids. From germline, CDR1 is DFQATT and CDR2 SNEGSKA (reference sequence). The donors, aged about 6 to 95, were healthy Caucasians from Russia. PCR was performed a second time for about 7 to 11 cycles using a sample-barcoded 5' primer and a J-beta primer mix. Each of the cDNA molecules was tagged by a template-switch adaptor with 12 random nucleotides. The yield of each sample was at least 2.5 million CDR3-containing paired-end reads. Each CDR3 protein is one row after TCRdb ran MiXCR on the 5' RACE reads. The sample has about 940,000 distinct CDR3 sequences; about 44% are singletons.

The V and J genes are TRBV20-1 and TRBJ2-1; 10 bases match TRBD2. The end of the DNA is better explained by TRBJ2-7, so the J call may be wrong. The sequenced material came from blood. This clonotype originated in a man younger than 45 in good health. CDR3 in amino acids: CSAQLTGLADNEQYF. The CDR3 DNA reads as TGCAGTGCTCAACTTACTGGACTAGCGGACAATGAGCAGTACTTC.